Detailed here is one T cell receptor beta chain. The sample is drawn from a study of blood T cell repertoires in COVID-19. As for the study in general: T cells, B-cell-depleted T cells, or PBMCs supplied cDNA or gDNA.

J lost 4 bases, V lost 2 bases, and 4 bases had no gene match. This CDR3 comprises 15 residues. Germline V lookup: CDR1 KGHSH, CDR2 LQKENI. Generated by immunoSEQ multiplex PCR, the TCRdb table keeps only in-frame clones and is missing some. The table includes roughly 100,000 clones, around 84% detected once. Specimen: peripheral blood. This sequence was found in a human donor in a cohort sampled during active COVID-19. The chain carries TRBV18 and TRBJ2-3; 9 bases match TRBD1. CDR3 DNA sequence: TGTGCCAGCTCACCAAGACAGGGGGGGCCAGATACGCAGTATTTT. Translated: CASSPRQGGPDTQYF. Full variable domain (outside the CDR3, taken from reference TRBV18 and TRBJ2-3): NAGVMQNPRHLVRRRGQEARLRCSPMKGHSHVYWYRQLPEEGLKFMVYLQKENIIDESGMPKERFSAEFPKEGPSILRIQQVVRGDSAAYFCASSPRQGGPDTQYFGPGTRLTVL.